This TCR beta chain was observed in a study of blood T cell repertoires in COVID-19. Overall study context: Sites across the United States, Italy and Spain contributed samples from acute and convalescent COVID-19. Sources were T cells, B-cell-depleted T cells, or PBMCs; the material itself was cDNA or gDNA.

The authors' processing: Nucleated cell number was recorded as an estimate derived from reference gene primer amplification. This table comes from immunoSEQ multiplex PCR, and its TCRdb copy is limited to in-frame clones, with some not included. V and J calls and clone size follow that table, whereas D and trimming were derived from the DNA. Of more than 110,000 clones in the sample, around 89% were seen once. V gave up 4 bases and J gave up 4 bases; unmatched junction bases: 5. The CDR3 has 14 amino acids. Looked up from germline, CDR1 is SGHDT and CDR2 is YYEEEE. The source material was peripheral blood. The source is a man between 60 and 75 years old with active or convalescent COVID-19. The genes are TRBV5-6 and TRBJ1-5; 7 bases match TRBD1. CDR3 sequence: CASSRTGANQPQHF. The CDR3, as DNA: TGTGCCAGCAGCAGGACAGGAGCGAATCAGCCCCAGCATTTT. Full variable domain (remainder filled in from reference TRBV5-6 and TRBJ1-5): DAGVTQSPTHLIKTRGQQVTLRCSPKSGHDTVSWYQQALGQGPQFIFQYYEEEERQRGNFPDRFSGHQFPNYSSELNVNALLLGDSALYLCASSRTGANQPQHFGDGTRLSIL.